These 25 T cell receptor beta chains share one sample of origin, sequenced in a study of blood T cell repertoires in COVID-19 (dated by TCRdb to about 2020). Library method: the immunoSEQ multiplex PCR assay. TCRdb re-hosts the immuneACCESS table, in-frame sequences only. Its copies lack some clones; in the studies checked, an unresolved V gene accounts for under half of them, and the cause for the rest is not known. In all, the sample holds tens of thousands of clones, and roughly 84% of those were seen once. The top ten clones comprise roughly an eighth of the sample. The sequenced material came from peripheral blood. These receptors were collected from a woman between 65 and 79 years old in a cohort sampled during active COVID-19.

This clone appeared once. The gene calls are TRBV2 and TRBJ2-1, with 11 nucleotides matching TRBD2. Trimming at V came to 6 bases and at J to 10 bases, leaving 8 bases not matched to a gene. The CDR3 is made up of 14 amino acids. Germline CDR1 is SNHLY and CDR2 is FYNNEI. This CDR3 is CASRTSGTFSEQFF. CDR3 bases: TGTGCCAGCAGGACTAGCGGGACTTTTTCGGAGCAGTTCTTC.

The V call is TRBV5-5, the J call TRBJ2-3; no reliable D call. CDR3 length: 17 residues. Germline CDR1 and CDR2: SGHKS and YYEKEE (reference sequence). Trimming took off 1 base at V and 0 bases at J, with 15 bases between the two ends. This CDR3 is CASSLQNLLTSTDTQYF. CDR3 DNA: TGTGCCAGCAGCTTGCAAAACTTACTAACTAGCACAGATACGCAGTATTTT.

In this sample, this clone turned up once. This chain links TRBV7-9 with TRBJ2-1, with D possibly matching TRBD1 (6 bases). This CDR3 has 14 amino acids. V lost 3 bases and J lost 4, with 10 bases in between. Per the germline V gene, CDR1 is SEHNR and CDR2 is FQNEAQ (reference sequence). The CDR3 is CASSLMDSYNEQFF. Here the CDR3 DNA reads TGTGCCAGCAGCTTGATGGACAGTTACAATGAGCAGTTCTTC.

This clone was counted a few times. The CDR3 DNA is TGCGCCAGCAGCTACCTAGCGGGTCCTGATCTTACCTACGAGCAGTACTTC. This sequence encodes CASSYLAGPDLTYEQYF. The chain uses TRBV5-1 and TRBJ2-7; 8 nucleotides match TRBD2. In germline, CDR1 is SGHRS, CDR2 YFSETQ. This CDR3 has 17 amino acids. V lost 3 bases and J lost 2; bases outside the gene matches: 13.

CDR3 sequence: CASRRDYYNEQFF. The CDR3 bases are TGTGCCAGCAGACGGGACTACTACAATGAGCAGTTCTTC. This chain links TRBV6-6 with TRBJ2-1, with 7 nucleotides matching TRBD2. The V segment lost 6 bases and the J segment 3 bases; nucleotides outside the gene matches: 2. This CDR3 comprises 13 residues. Germline CDR1 is MNHNY and CDR2 is SVGAGI (reference sequence).

This clone was seen just once. V gene TRBV28 combines with J gene TRBJ2-7, with 7 bases fitting TRBD1. Germline V gives CDR1 MDHEN, CDR2 SYDVKM. The CDR3 loop spans 15 amino acids. J lost 2 bases, V lost 4 bases, and 8 bases had no gene match. Here the CDR3 DNA reads TGTGCCAGCAGTTCTCGACAGGGACCACCCTACGAGCAGTACTTC. Residues: CASSSRQGPPYEQYF.

The chain is built from TRBV6-2 or TRBV6-3 and TRBJ2-7; D call uncertain. Trimming shortened V by 5 bases and J by 2 bases, and 4 bases separated the two germline ends. Germline V gene data show CDR1 as MNHEY and CDR2 as SVGEGT. The length of the CDR3 is 11 residues. CDR3 sequence: CASSPAYEQYF. The DNA of the CDR3 is TGTGCCAGCAGTCCCGCCTACGAGCAGTACTTC.

This chain connects TRBV29-1 to TRBJ2-3; TRBD1 aligns across 11 bases. The CDR3 sequence is 17 residues long. Germline V gives CDR1 SQVTM, CDR2 ANQGSEA. Germline trimming cut 3 bases from V and 4 bases from J; bases unmatched to any gene: 12. The CDR3 DNA follows: TGCAGCGTTGAGGGGCGAGGACAGGGGGCTTTATCAGATACGCAGTATTTT. This codes for CSVEGRGQGALSDTQYF.

This chain's CDR3 is CASSYSGTDTQYF. The CDR3 DNA follows: TGTGCCAGCAGCTATAGCGGGACAGATACGCAGTATTTT. The chain couples TRBV7-9 to TRBJ2-3; 7 bases are a match to TRBD2. With 4 bases clipped from V and 3 bases from J, the junction kept 1 base outside the gene matches. The CDR3 runs 13 residues. CDR1 and CDR2 (germline): SEHNR, FQNEAQ (reference sequence).

Details on this clone: Within the sample, other DNA sequences also encode this same CDR3. The genes are TRBV7-9 and TRBJ2-3; 10 bases are shared with TRBD1. CDR3 length: 14 amino acids. Germline V gene sequence: CDR1 SEHNR, CDR2 FQNEAQ (reference sequence). With V trimmed by 10 bases and J by 3 bases, 7 bases remained unmatched. DNA of the CDR3: TGTGCCACTACGGGACAGGGGTCGACAGATACGCAGTATTTT. As protein: CATTGQGSTDTQYF.

This clone appeared a single time. This chain joins TRBV18 and TRBJ2-7, with a possible D match to TRBD2 (6 bases). Trimming took off 6 bases at V and 2 bases at J, with 17 bases between the two ends. The CDR3 spans 15 residues. CDR1 is KGHSH and CDR2 is LQKENI in the germline V gene. The CDR3 sequence: CASSPRAGRAYEQYF. CDR3 bases: TGTGCCAGCTCCCCCAGGGCGGGAAGGGCCTACGAGCAGTACTTC. The full variable domain, completed using reference TRBV18 and TRBJ2-7, is NAGVMQNPRHLVRRRGQEARLRCSPMKGHSHVYWYRQLPEEGLKFMVYLQKENIIDESGMPKERFSAEFPKEGPSILRIQQVVRGDSAAYFCASSPRAGRAYEQYFGPGTRLTVT.

V is TRBV30 and J is TRBJ1-5; D remains ambiguous. Germline V gene sequence: CDR1 GTSNPN, CDR2 SVGIG (reference sequence). The V gene lost 0 bases and the J gene lost 5 bases, with 8 bases spanning the gap. The CDR3 contains 13 residues. The CDR3 DNA reads as TGTGCCTGGAGTGTACGGGGTGATCAGCCCCAGCATTTT. This gives the protein CAWSVRGDQPQHF.

This chain joins TRBV9 and TRBJ2-1; D is possibly TRBD2 (6 bases). The germline CDR1 and CDR2 sequences are SGDLS and YYNGEE. This CDR3 is 17 amino acids long. Trimming removed 3 bases at V and 4 bases at J, with 20 bases between. The chain's CDR3 is CASSEPRDSLRYNEQFF. CDR3 bases: TGTGCCAGCAGCGAACCCCGGGACTCCCTGAGGTACAATGAGCAGTTCTTC.

The chain joins TRBV28 to TRBJ1-5, with 8 bases aligning to TRBD1. CDR3 length: 15 residues. V dropped 6 bases and J dropped 5; count of bases not matched to a gene: 9. Germline assignment: CDR1 MDHEN and CDR2 SYDVKM. CDR3 in amino acids: CASSPGQGIYQPQHF. Written as DNA, the CDR3 is TGTGCCAGCAGCCCCGGACAGGGAATATATCAGCCCCAGCATTTT.

J is TRBJ2-7 and V is TRBV10-2; D may be TRBD1 (5 bases). This CDR3 contains 13 residues. CDR1 WSHSY and CDR2 SAAADI come from the germline V gene. V lost 8 bases to trimming and J lost 2 bases, with 13 bases between them. CDR3 DNA sequence: TGCGCCAGCTATTCCCAACAGGCCTACGAGCAGTACTTC. Protein product: CASYSQQAYEQYF.

This chain connects TRBV5-1 to TRBJ1-1; maybe TRBD1 (5 bases). V lost 7 bases and J 0 bases, leaving 13 bases between the germline ends. There are 14 residues in the CDR3. Germline-derived CDR1 and CDR2 are SGHRS and YFSETQ. The CDR3 DNA reads as TGCGCCAGCGGGACCGGGGGAATGAACACTGAAGCTTTCTTT. Translated: CASGTGGMNTEAFF.

The V and J genes are TRBV5-1 and TRBJ2-1, with 8 nucleotides matching TRBD1. In germline, CDR1 is SGHRS, CDR2 YFSETQ. Unmatched junction bases numbered 6, after V lost 5 bases and J lost 2 bases. CDR3 length equals 15 residues. The CDR3 nucleotides are TGCGCCAGCAGGTCGGACAGGGTCCCCTACAATGAGCAGTTCTTC. This encodes CASRSDRVPYNEQFF.

This clone has a handful of counts. This chain uses TRBV10-2 with TRBJ2-2; 9 bases line up with TRBD2. The CDR3 is 16 residues long. Germline CDR1 WSHSY, CDR2 SAAADI. After removal of 7 bases from V and 4 bases from J, the junction contained 10 bases not matched to a gene. CDR3 sequence: CASNGAGGPGTGELFF. As DNA, the CDR3 is TGCGCCAGCAATGGGGCGGGAGGGCCCGGCACCGGGGAGCTGTTTTTT.

A few counts support this clone. The rearrangement uses TRBV19 and TRBJ2-1; D is possibly TRBD2 (5 bases). The CDR3 runs 16 residues. The V and J ends lost 3 bases and 2 bases respectively, with 14 bases between them. Germline assignment: CDR1 LNHDA and CDR2 SQIVND (reference sequence). CDR3 in DNA: TGTGCCAGTAGTATCACCAGCGGCTATACCTACAATGAGCAGTTCTTC. Protein sequence: CASSITSGYTYNEQFF.

The chain joins TRBV5-1 to TRBJ2-5, with 10 bases matching TRBD2. Germline CDR1 and CDR2: SGHRS and YFSETQ. This CDR3 is built from 16 residues. Unmatched junction bases numbered 10, after V lost 4 bases and J lost 4 bases. CDR3 DNA: TGCGCCAGCAGCCAGGACCAAGCGGGGGGGGCAGAGACCCAGTACTTC. Its translation: CASSQDQAGGAETQYF.

This clone was recorded only once. The chain recombines TRBV11-3 with TRBJ2-3, with 10 bases identical to TRBD1. This CDR3 is built from 15 residues. CDR1 and CDR2 (germline): SGHNT, YENEEA. V lost 5 bases, J lost 7 bases, and 9 bases stayed unmatched. CDR3: CASSRGQGGTNTQYF. The CDR3, as DNA: TGTGCCAGCAGCCGTGGACAGGGGGGGACGAATACGCAGTATTTT.

This clone appeared once. The chain couples TRBV4-3 to TRBJ1-2, with a possible D match to TRBD1 (6 bases). The germline gives CDR1 LGHNA, CDR2 YSLEER. This CDR3 is 16 amino acids long. V lost 4 bases and J lost 5, with 20 bases in between. CDR3 region: CASSPARRAGVYGYTF. As DNA, the CDR3 is TGCGCCAGCAGCCCAGCCCGAAGGGCAGGGGTTTATGGCTACACCTTC.

The rearrangement joins TRBV7-2 to TRBJ1-1; D might be TRBD1 (5 bases). CDR3 length: 14 amino acids. V lost 5 bases to trimming and J lost 10 bases, with 20 bases between them. Germline CDR1 SGHTA, CDR2 FQGNSA. This CDR3 is CASSPLGGRVAAFF. CDR3 in DNA: TGTGCCAGCAGCCCTCTGGGGGGGAGGGTTGCAGCTTTCTTT.

The chain combines TRBV11-2 with TRBJ2-1, with 11 bases matching TRBD2. Losses at the gene ends were 5 bases for V and 3 bases for J; bases not matched to a gene: 6. The CDR3 has 16 amino acids. Germline loops: CDR1 SGHAT, CDR2 FQNNGV. The CDR3 DNA is TGTGCCAGCAGCCCCTTAGCGGGAGGGGTCTACAATGAGCAGTTCTTC. It encodes CASSPLAGGVYNEQFF.

Only one count was recorded for this clone. CDR3 sequence (DNA): TGTGCCACCAGTGATCCCAATTTCAATGAGCAGTTCTTC. Encoded protein: CATSDPNFNEQFF. This chain joins TRBV24-1 and TRBJ2-1; D gene unclear. Trimming took off 3 bases at V and 6 bases at J, with 8 bases between the two ends. The CDR3 runs 13 residues. The germline CDR1 and CDR2 sequences are KGHDR and SFDVKD.